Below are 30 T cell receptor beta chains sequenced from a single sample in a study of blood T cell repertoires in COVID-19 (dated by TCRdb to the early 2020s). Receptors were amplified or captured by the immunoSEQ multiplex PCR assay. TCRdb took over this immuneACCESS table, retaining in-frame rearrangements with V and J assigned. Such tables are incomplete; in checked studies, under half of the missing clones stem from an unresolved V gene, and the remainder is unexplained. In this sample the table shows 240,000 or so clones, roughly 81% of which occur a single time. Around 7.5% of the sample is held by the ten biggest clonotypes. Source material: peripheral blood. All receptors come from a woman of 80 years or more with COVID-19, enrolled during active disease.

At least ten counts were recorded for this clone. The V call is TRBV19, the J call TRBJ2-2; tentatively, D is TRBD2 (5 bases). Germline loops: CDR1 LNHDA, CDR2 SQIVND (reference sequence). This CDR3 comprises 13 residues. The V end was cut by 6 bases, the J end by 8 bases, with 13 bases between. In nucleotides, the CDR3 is TGTGCCAGTAGCGGCACGGGATCAGGGGAGCTGTTTTTT. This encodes CASSGTGSGELFF.

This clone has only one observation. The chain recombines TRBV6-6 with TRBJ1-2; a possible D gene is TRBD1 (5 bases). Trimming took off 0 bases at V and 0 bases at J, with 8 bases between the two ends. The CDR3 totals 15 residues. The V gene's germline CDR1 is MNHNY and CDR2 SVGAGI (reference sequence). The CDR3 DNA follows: TGTGCCAGCAGTTACTCCGGGGGGTCTAACTATGGCTACACCTTC. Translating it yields CASSYSGGSNYGYTF.

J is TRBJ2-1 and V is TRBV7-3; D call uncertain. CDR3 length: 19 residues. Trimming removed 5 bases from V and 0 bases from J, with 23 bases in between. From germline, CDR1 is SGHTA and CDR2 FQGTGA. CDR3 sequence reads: CASSPRVIGALSSYNEQFF. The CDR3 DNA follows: TGTGCCAGCAGCCCCCGGGTCATCGGAGCGCTCAGCTCCTACAATGAGCAGTTCTTC. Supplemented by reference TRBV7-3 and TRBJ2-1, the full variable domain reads GAGVSQTPSNKVTEKGKYVELRCDPISGHTALYWYRQSLGQGPEFLIYFQGTGAADDSGLPNDRFFAVRPEGSVSTLKIQRTERGDSAVYLCASSPRVIGALSSYNEQFFGPGTRLTVL.

This CDR3 is CANRIGTPPTEQYF. As DNA, the CDR3 is TGTGCTAACCGTATTGGGACTCCACCCACGGAGCAGTACTTC. The rearrangement uses TRBV12-5 and TRBJ2-7; D might be TRBD2 (6 bases). Germline lookup yields CDR1 LGHNT and CDR2 FRNRAP. V was clipped by 10 bases and J by 7 bases, with 23 bases between them. The CDR3 is made up of 14 amino acids. Filled out from reference TRBV12-5 and TRBJ2-7, the complete variable domain reads DARVTQTPRHKVTEMGQEVTMRCQPILGHNTVFWYRQTMMQGLELLAYFRNRAPLDDSGMPKDRFSAEMPDATLATLKIQPSEPRDSAVYFCANRIGTPPTEQYFGPGTRLTVT.

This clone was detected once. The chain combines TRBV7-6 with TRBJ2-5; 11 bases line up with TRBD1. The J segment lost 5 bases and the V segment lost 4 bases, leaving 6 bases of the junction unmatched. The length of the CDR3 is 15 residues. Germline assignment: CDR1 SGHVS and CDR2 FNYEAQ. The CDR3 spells CASSSPGQGGETQYF. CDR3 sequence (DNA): TGTGCCAGCAGCTCCCCGGGACAGGGGGGGGAGACCCAGTACTTC.

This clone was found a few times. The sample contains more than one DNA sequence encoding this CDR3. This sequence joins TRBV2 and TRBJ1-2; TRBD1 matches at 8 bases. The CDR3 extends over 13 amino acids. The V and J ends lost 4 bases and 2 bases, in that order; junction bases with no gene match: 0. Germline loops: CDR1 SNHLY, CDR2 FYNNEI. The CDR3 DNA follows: TGTGCCAGCAGTGGACAGGGGAACTATGGCTACACCTTC. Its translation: CASSGQGNYGYTF.

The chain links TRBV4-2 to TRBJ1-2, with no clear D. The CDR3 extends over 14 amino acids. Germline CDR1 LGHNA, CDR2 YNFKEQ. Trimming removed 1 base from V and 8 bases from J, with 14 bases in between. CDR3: CASSQGTMSRGYTF. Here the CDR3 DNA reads TGTGCCAGCAGCCAAGGCACGATGTCGAGAGGCTACACCTTC.

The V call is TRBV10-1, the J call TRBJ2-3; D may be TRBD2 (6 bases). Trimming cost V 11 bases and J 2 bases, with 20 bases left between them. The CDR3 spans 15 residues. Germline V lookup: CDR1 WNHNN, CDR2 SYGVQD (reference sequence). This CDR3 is CARTERVDFTDTQYF. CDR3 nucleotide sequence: TGCGCCCGTACTGAGCGGGTCGACTTCACAGATACGCAGTATTTT.

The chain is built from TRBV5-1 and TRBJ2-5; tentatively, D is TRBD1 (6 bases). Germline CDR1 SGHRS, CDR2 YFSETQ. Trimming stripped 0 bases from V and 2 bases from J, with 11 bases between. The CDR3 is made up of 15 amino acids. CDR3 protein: CASSLVPGQQETQYF. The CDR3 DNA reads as TGCGCCAGCAGCTTGGTTCCGGGACAACAAGAGACCCAGTACTTC. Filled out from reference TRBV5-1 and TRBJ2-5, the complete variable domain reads KAGVTQTPRYLIKTRGQQVTLSCSPISGHRSVSWYQQTPGQGLQFLFEYFSETQRNKGNFPGRFSGRQFSNSRSEMNVSTLELGDSALYLCASSLVPGQQETQYFGPGTRLLVL.

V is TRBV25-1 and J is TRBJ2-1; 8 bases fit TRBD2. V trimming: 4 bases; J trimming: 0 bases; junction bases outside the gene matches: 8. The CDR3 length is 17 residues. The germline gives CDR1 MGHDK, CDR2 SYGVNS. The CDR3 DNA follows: TGTGCCAGCAGTGGGGAGGTAGCGGGGACCTCCTACAATGAGCAGTTCTTC. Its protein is CASSGEVAGTSYNEQFF.

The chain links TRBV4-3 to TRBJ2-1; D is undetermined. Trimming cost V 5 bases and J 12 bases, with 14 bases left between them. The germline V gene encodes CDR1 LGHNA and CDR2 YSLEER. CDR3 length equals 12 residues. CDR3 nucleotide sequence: TGCGCCAGCAGCGATGGTTATTCGGTGCAGTTCTTC. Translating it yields CASSDGYSVQFF.

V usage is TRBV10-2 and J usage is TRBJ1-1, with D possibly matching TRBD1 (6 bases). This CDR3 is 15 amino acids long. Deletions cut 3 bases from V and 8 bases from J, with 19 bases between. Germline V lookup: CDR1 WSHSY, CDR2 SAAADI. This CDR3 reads CASSDQRGQGREAFF. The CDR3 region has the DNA TGCGCCAGCAGTGACCAACGAGGGCAGGGGCGAGAAGCTTTCTTT.

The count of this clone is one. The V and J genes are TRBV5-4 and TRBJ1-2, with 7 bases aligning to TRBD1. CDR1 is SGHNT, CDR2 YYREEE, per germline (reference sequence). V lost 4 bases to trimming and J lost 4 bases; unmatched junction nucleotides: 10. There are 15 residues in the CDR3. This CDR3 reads CASSPGQTEPYGYTF. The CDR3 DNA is TGTGCCAGCAGCCCGGGACAGACAGAGCCCTATGGCTACACCTTC.

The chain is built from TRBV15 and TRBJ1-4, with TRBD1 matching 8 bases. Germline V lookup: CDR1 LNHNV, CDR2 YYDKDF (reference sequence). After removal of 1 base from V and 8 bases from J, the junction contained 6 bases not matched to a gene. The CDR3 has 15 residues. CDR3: CATSRGGTGGEKLFF. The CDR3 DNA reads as TGTGCCACCAGCAGAGGAGGGACAGGAGGGGAAAAACTGTTTTTT.

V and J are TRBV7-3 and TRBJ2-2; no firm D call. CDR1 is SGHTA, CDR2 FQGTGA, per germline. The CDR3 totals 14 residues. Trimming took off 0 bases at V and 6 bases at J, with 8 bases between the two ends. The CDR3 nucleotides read TGTGCCAGCAGCTTAACGAAACTATCCGGGGAGCTGTTTTTT. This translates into CASSLTKLSGELFF.

CDR3 nucleotides: TGTGCCAGCAGCTTAGGTGCGGCGCAGTATTTT. Translated: CASSLGAAQYF. The chain carries TRBV11-2 and TRBJ2-3; D unclear. V lost 1 base, J lost 10 bases, and 6 bases lay in between. Germline V lookup: CDR1 SGHAT, CDR2 FQNNGV. The CDR3 covers 11 residues.

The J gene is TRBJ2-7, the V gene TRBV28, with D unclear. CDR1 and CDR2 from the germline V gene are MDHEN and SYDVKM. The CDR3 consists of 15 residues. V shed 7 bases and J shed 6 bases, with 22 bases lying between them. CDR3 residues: CASKTQARPYREQYF. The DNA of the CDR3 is TGTGCCAGCAAGACCCAGGCCCGCCCTTACCGCGAGCAGTACTTC. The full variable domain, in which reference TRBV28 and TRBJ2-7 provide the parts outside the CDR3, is DVKVTQSSRYLVKRTGEKVFLECVQDMDHENMFWYRQDPGLGLRLIYFSYDVKMKEKGDIPEGYSVSREKKERFSLILESASTNQTSMYLCASKTQARPYREQYFGPGTRLTVT.

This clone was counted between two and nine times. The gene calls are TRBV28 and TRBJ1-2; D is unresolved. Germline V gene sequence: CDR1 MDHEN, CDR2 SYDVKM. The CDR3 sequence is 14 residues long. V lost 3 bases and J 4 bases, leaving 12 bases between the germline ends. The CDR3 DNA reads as TGTGCCAGCAGTTTTTGGCAGGCTTCCTATGGCTACACCTTC. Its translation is CASSFWQASYGYTF.

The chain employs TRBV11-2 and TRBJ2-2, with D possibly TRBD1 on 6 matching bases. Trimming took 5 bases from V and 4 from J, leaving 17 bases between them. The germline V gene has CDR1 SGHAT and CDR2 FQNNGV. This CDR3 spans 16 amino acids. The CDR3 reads CASSERQATSTGELFF. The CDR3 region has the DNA TGTGCCAGCAGCGAGCGACAGGCTACGAGCACCGGGGAGCTGTTTTTT.

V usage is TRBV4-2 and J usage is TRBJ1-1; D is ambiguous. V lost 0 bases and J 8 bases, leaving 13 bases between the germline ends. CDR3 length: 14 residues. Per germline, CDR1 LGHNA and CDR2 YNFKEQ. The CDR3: CASSQDRRTGEAFF. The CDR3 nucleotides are TGTGCCAGCAGCCAAGATCGAAGGACGGGGGAAGCTTTCTTT.

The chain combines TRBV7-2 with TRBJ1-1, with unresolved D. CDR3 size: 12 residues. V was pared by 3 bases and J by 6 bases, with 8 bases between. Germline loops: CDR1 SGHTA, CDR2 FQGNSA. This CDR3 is CASSFYVAEAFF. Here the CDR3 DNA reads TGTGCCAGCAGCTTCTATGTAGCTGAAGCTTTCTTT.

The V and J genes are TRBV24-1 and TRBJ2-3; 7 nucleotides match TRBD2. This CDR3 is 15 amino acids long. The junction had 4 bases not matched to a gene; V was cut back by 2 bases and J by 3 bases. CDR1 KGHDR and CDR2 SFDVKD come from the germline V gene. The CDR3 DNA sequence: TGTGCCACCAGTGATTCTCGGGAGGCGACAGATACGCAGTATTTT. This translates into CATSDSREATDTQYF.

CDR3: CASSPRSSDTEAFF. CDR3 DNA: TGTGCCAGCAGCCCCAGGTCCTCGGACACTGAAGCTTTCTTT. V gene TRBV3-1 (or the pseudogene TRBV3-2) combines with J gene TRBJ1-1; D is unresolved. CDR3 length: 14 residues. The germline gives CDR1 LGHDT, CDR2 YNNKEL (reference sequence). The V end was cut by 4 bases, the J end by 3 bases, with 12 bases between.

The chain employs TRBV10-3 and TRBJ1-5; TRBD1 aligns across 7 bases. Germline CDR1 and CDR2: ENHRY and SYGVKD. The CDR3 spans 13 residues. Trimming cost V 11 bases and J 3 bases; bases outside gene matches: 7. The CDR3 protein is CAARDSSNQPQHF. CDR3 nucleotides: TGTGCCGCACGGGACAGTTCCAATCAGCCCCAGCATTTT.

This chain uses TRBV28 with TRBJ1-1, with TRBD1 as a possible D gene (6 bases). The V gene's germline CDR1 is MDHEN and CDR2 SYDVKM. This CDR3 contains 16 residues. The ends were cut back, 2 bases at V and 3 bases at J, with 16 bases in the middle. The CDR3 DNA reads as TGTGCCAGCAGTTTACAGGGGACCTTATTGGACACTGAAGCTTTCTTT. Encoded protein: CASSLQGTLLDTEAFF.

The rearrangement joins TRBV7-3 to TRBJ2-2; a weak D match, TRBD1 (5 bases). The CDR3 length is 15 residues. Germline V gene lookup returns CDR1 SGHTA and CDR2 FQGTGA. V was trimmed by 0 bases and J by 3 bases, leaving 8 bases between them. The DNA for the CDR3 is TGTGCCAGCAGCTTAACGGGGCAGTACACCGGGGAGCTGTTTTTT. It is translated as CASSLTGQYTGELFF.

DNA of the CDR3: TGTGCCAGCAGCTTGCAGGGGGGCACTGAAGCTTTCTTT. It specifies CASSLQGGTEAFF. V gene TRBV5-5 combines with J gene TRBJ1-1; 7 bases map to TRBD1. The V gene end was trimmed by 1 base and the J gene end by 4 bases; junction bases not matched to a gene: 1. CDR1 SGHKS and CDR2 YYEKEE come from the germline V gene (reference sequence). This CDR3 contains 13 residues.

The CDR3 DNA sequence: TGCAGTGCTAGTGACAGACTTGCCGAGCAGTACTTC. Its protein product is CSASDRLAEQYF. The chain links TRBV20-1 to TRBJ2-7, with D maybe TRBD1 (5 bases). The CDR3 loop spans 12 amino acids. V was clipped by 3 bases and J by 6 bases, with 12 bases between them. Germline CDR1 DFQATT, CDR2 SNEGSKA (reference sequence).

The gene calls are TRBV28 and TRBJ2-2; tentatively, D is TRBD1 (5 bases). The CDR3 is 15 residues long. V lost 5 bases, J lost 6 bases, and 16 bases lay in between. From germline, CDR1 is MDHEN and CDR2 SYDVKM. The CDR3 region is CASSLPAGMSGELFF. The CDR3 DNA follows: TGTGCCAGCAGTCTCCCGGCAGGGATGTCCGGGGAGCTGTTTTTT. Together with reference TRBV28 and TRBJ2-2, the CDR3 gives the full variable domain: DVKVTQSSRYLVKRTGEKVFLECVQDMDHENMFWYRQDPGLGLRLIYFSYDVKMKEKGDIPEGYSVSREKKERFSLILESASTNQTSMYLCASSLPAGMSGELFFGEGSRLTVL.

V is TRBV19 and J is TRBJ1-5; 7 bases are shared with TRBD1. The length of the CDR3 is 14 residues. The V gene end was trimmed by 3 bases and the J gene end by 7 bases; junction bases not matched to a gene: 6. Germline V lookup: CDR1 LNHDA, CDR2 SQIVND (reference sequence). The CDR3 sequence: CASSILQGSQPQHF. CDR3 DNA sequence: TGTGCCAGTAGTATTCTACAGGGGAGCCAGCCCCAGCATTTT.